Below, 4 T cell receptor beta chains from the same sample are listed, as sequenced in a study of cytomegalovirus exposure and HLA in healthy donors. Amplification used 60 Vbeta primers and 13 Jbeta primers. Data came from immunoSEQ multiplex PCR; TCRdb stores just in-frame clones and leaves some out. The table records under 170,000 clones, approximately 79% of them present only once. Sequenced input: PBMCs. Source of these receptors: a man aged 45-60 years in good health and CMV-seropositive.

The V call is TRBV2, the J call TRBJ2-3; 9 positions match TRBD2. The CDR3 is 14 residues long. The trim removed 3 bases at V and 3 bases at J, leaving 1 base unmatched. Germline CDR1 reads SNHLY; CDR2 reads FYNNEI. The chain's CDR3 is CASSESGRTDTQYF. The CDR3 nucleotides read TGTGCCAGCAGTGAGAGCGGGAGGACAGATACGCAGTATTTT. The full variable domain, rest sourced from reference TRBV2 and TRBJ2-3, is EPEVTQTPSHQVTQMGQEVILRCVPISNHLYFYWYRQILGQKVEFLVSFYNNEISEKSEIFDDQFSVERPDGSNFTLKIRSTKLEDSAMYFCASSESGRTDTQYFGPGTRLTVL.

This chain connects TRBV28 to TRBJ1-1, with D uncertain. Germline values: CDR1 MDHEN, CDR2 SYDVKM. Trimming took off 3 bases at V and 5 bases at J, with 13 bases between the two ends. The CDR3 has 14 residues. DNA of the CDR3: TGTGCCAGCAGTTTGGCCGACTTCTGGACTGAAGCTTTCTTT. Translated, it gives CASSLADFWTEAFF.

The chain carries TRBV7-8 and TRBJ2-1; 9 bases align to TRBD2. The CDR3 contains 15 residues. The junction had 7 bases not matched to a gene; V was cut back by 5 bases and J by 5 bases. CDR1 and CDR2 (germline): SGHVS, FQNEAQ. CDR3 bases: TGTGCCAGCAGCAGGTGGCGGGAGGGAAACAATGAGCAGTTCTTC. Protein: CASSRWREGNNEQFF.

V usage is TRBV5-1 and J usage is TRBJ2-3, with D tentatively TRBD2 (6 bases). The germline V gene has CDR1 SGHRS and CDR2 YFSETQ. V was cut by 0 bases and J by 4 bases, with 12 bases left in between. The CDR3 covers 15 residues. The CDR3 DNA sequence: TGCGCCAGCAGCTTGGAGGTTCCGGGGGCAGATACGCAGTATTTT. Amino acid sequence: CASSLEVPGADTQYF.